One and the same sample provided the 24 T cell receptor beta chains below, sequenced in a study of T-cell reconstitution after alpha-beta-depleted transplantation in children. Unique molecular identifiers were used in preparing the TCRbeta library. TCRdb re-called the PCR reads with MiXCR, one entry per CDR3 protein. The data show 440,000 or so distinct CDR3 sequences, 43% seen once. Sample: PBMCs, taken before TCRalphabeta/CD19-depleted stem cell transplant. The receptors stem from a girl aged 2 to 9 with aplastic anemia, due to receive a stem cell transplant.

The rearrangement uses TRBV29-1 and TRBJ2-7, with D hard to call. Germline V gene data show CDR1 as SQVTM and CDR2 as ANQGSEA. The CDR3 has 12 residues. The CDR3 bases are TGCAGTGCTGTGGCGAACTCCTACGAGCAGTACTTC. This codes for CSAVANSYEQYF.

The genes are TRBV5-6 and TRBJ2-6, with D possibly TRBD2 on 5 matching bases. This CDR3 has 16 residues. Germline assignment: CDR1 SGHDT and CDR2 YYEEEE. V was trimmed by 0 bases and J by 3 bases, leaving 10 bases between them. CDR3: CASSLAGVYGANVLTF. CDR3 DNA sequence: TGTGCCAGCAGCTTGGCCGGGGTGTATGGGGCCAACGTCCTGACTTTC.

CDR3 sequence reads: CASSTTGENTGELFF. The CDR3 nucleotides read TGTGCCAGCTCAACGACAGGGGAGAACACCGGGGAGCTGTTTTTT. The chain combines TRBV18 with TRBJ2-2; TRBD1 agrees at 8 bases. This CDR3 is 15 amino acids long. CDR1 KGHSH and CDR2 LQKENI come from the germline V gene. J gave up 1 base and V 5 bases, and 3 bases lay outside the gene matches.

This clonotype has at least ten counts. The chain is built from TRBV10-3 and TRBJ1-6; D is undetermined. CDR1 and CDR2 (germline): ENHRY, SYGVKD. V lost 0 bases and J 6 bases, leaving 12 bases between the germline ends. This CDR3 has 16 residues. This chain's CDR3 is CAISESSRTANSPLHF. The CDR3 bases are TGTGCCATCAGTGAGTCGAGTCGAACAGCTAATTCACCCCTCCACTTT.

The rearrangement links TRBV30 to TRBJ1-1, with D perhaps TRBD1 (6 bases). The CDR3 runs to 13 residues. Germline V lookup: CDR1 GTSNPN, CDR2 SVGIG (reference sequence). The V gene lost 1 base and the J gene lost 5 bases, with 11 bases spanning the gap. CDR3 DNA: TGTGCCTGGAGTGCTACAGGGATGACTGAAGCTTTCTTT. Translation gives CAWSATGMTEAFF. Complete variable domain (other parts from reference TRBV30 and TRBJ1-1): SQTIHQWPATLVQPVGSPLSLECTVEGTSNPNLYWYRQAAGRGLQLLFYSVGIGQISSEVPQNLSASRPQDRQFILSSKKLLLSDSGFYLCAWSATGMTEAFFGQGTRLTVV.

V usage is TRBV5-1 and J usage is TRBJ1-1, with TRBD1 as a possible D gene (6 bases). Germline V lookup: CDR1 SGHRS, CDR2 YFSETQ. The CDR3 totals 15 residues. With 5 bases removed from V and 3 bases from J, the gap between germline ends came to 17 bases. The chain's CDR3 is CASSQGMREDTEAFF. CDR3 bases: TGCGCCAGCAGTCAGGGGATGCGTGAGGACACTGAAGCTTTCTTT.

This sequence joins TRBV6-5 and TRBJ1-1; D is perhaps TRBD1 (5 bases). CDR3 length equals 16 residues. Trimming shortened V by 2 bases and J by 3 bases, and 16 bases separated the two germline ends. Germline-derived CDR1 and CDR2 are MNHEY and SVGAGI. The CDR3 DNA reads TGTGCCAGCAGTTACGTTGTCGCAGAAGGGGACACTGAAGCTTTCTTT. As protein: CASSYVVAEGDTEAFF.

In this sample, this clonotype turned up many times. V gene TRBV9 combines with J gene TRBJ1-3; 7 bases line up with TRBD1. Germline CDR1 and CDR2: SGDLS and YYNGEE. Trimming took 4 bases from V and 2 from J; bases not matched to a gene: 6. This CDR3 comprises 15 residues. The CDR3: CASSLGQYPGNTIYF. For the CDR3, the DNA is TGTGCCAGCAGCTTGGGACAGTATCCTGGAAACACCATATATTTT.

This clonotype was picked up a small number of times. The CDR3 sequence is CASSQDGQPYEQYF. DNA for the CDR3: TGCGCCAGCAGCCAGGACGGACAGCCCTACGAGCAGTACTTC. The chain couples TRBV4-1 to TRBJ2-7, with TRBD1 as a possible D gene (6 bases). V was shortened by 3 bases and J by 2 bases, with 11 bases between the two germline ends. CDR1 MGHRA and CDR2 YSYEKL come from the germline V gene. The CDR3 consists of 14 residues.

This clonotype was seen many times. The rearrangement joins TRBV6-1 to TRBJ2-5; D not certain. The CDR3 totals 11 residues. V shed 6 bases and J shed 2 bases, with 4 bases lying between them. The germline V gene encodes CDR1 MNHNS and CDR2 SASEGT. The CDR3 nucleotides are TGTGCCAGCAGAATACAAGAGACCCAGTACTTC. Protein sequence: CASRIQETQYF.

This clonotype was recorded once. The chain employs TRBV29-1 and TRBJ2-3; 8 bases are a match to TRBD1. Trimming at V came to 6 bases and at J to 2 bases, leaving 10 bases not matched to a gene. CDR3 length equals 15 residues. From germline, CDR1 is SQVTM and CDR2 ANQGSEA. The CDR3 loop reads CSVDSTGAATDTQYF. The CDR3 nucleotides are TGCAGCGTCGATTCGACAGGGGCAGCCACAGATACGCAGTATTTT.

There are many counts of this clonotype. CDR3 sequence reads: CASSLLTGVNTGELFF. In DNA, the CDR3 is TGCGCCAGCAGCTTGTTGACAGGCGTGAACACCGGGGAGCTGTTTTTT. The gene calls are TRBV5-1 and TRBJ2-2; D is perhaps TRBD1 (6 bases). Per the germline V gene, CDR1 is SGHRS and CDR2 is YFSETQ. The length of the CDR3 is 16 residues. V gave up 1 base and J gave up 1 base, with 11 bases separating them.

J is TRBJ2-1 and V is TRBV5-1; 7 bases line up with TRBD2. Germline CDR1 is SGHRS and CDR2 is YFSETQ. After removal of 2 bases from V and 6 bases from J, the junction contained 8 bases not matched to a gene. The CDR3 is 15 amino acids. CDR3 amino acids: CASSLGAGEGNEQFF. For the CDR3, the DNA is TGCGCCAGCAGCTTAGGGGCGGGGGAGGGCAATGAGCAGTTCTTC.

The chain carries TRBV7-2 and TRBJ2-3; weak D call: TRBD1 (5 bases). Trimming shortened V by 3 bases and J by 4 bases, and 14 bases separated the two germline ends. Per the germline V gene, CDR1 is SGHTA and CDR2 is FQGNSA. The CDR3 is made up of 15 amino acids. The CDR3 here is CASSFTGSRSDTQYF. The CDR3 DNA reads as TGTGCCAGCAGCTTCACAGGTTCTAGGTCAGATACGCAGTATTTT.

CDR3 sequence reads: CASSPGTEGLRDTQYF. CDR3 coding DNA: TGTGCCAGCAGTCCCGGGACGGAAGGGCTGAGGGATACGCAGTATTTT. The V gene is TRBV28, the J gene TRBJ2-3, with D perhaps assigned TRBD1 or TRBD2 (5 bases each). V lost 5 bases and J lost 6, with 21 bases in between. The CDR3 is made up of 16 amino acids. The germline V gene has CDR1 MDHEN and CDR2 SYDVKM.

There are many counts of this clonotype. The rearrangement links TRBV6-1 to TRBJ1-6; possibly TRBD1 for D (5 bases). The germline V gene has CDR1 MNHNS and CDR2 SASEGT. This CDR3 has 15 amino acids. V was shortened by 6 bases and J by 7 bases, with 16 bases between the two germline ends. This chain's CDR3 is CASSVTTGGNSPLHF. Written as DNA, the CDR3 is TGTGCCAGCAGCGTGACCACAGGTGGAAATTCACCCCTCCACTTT.

Many counts were recorded for this clonotype. The V call is TRBV12-3 or TRBV12-4, the J call TRBJ2-3; D might be TRBD1 (5 bases). This CDR3 comprises 13 residues. The V end was cut by 6 bases, the J end by 3 bases, with 10 bases between. Here the CDR3 reads CASRTVETDTQYF. CDR3 nucleotides: TGTGCCAGCAGGACAGTTGAAACAGATACGCAGTATTTT.

This clonotype was seen a handful of times. The V and J genes are TRBV10-3 and TRBJ1-1; 9 bases align to TRBD1. Trimming removed 4 bases from V and 1 base from J; junction bases left unmatched: 10. Germline assignment: CDR1 ENHRY and CDR2 SYGVKD. The CDR3 consists of 17 residues. Here the CDR3 DNA reads TGTGCCATCAGTGCGGGACAGGGAAGGAGTAAGAACACTGAAGCTTTCTTT. Protein: CAISAGQGRSKNTEAFF.

This clonotype was detected many times. The rearrangement links TRBV10-3 to TRBJ1-3, with 7 positions matching TRBD1. This CDR3 has 14 amino acids. Germline V CDR1 and CDR2: ENHRY, SYGVKD. J lost 0 bases, V lost 10 bases, and 6 bases had no gene match. The chain's CDR3 is CATGQVFSGNTIYF. As DNA, the CDR3 is TGTGCCACCGGACAGGTCTTCTCTGGAAACACCATATATTTT.

In DNA, the CDR3 is TGTGCCAGCACCCCCGGGGCCGTGGCAGATACGCAGTATTTT. Encoded protein: CASTPGAVADTQYF. The genes are TRBV27 and TRBJ2-3; TRBD1 or TRBD2 may be the D gene (5 bases each). The germline V gene has CDR1 MNHEY and CDR2 SMNVEV (reference sequence). With 7 bases removed from V and 4 bases from J, the gap between germline ends came to 15 bases. The CDR3 contains 14 residues.

The chain has TRBV7-9 and TRBJ2-1, with TRBD1 identical over 7 bases. The CDR3 has 16 residues. J was trimmed by 3 bases and V by 4 bases; bases with no gene match: 9. Germline V gene data show CDR1 as SEHNR and CDR2 as FQNEAQ (reference sequence). The CDR3 loop reads CASSSEARTGYNEQFF. In DNA, the CDR3 is TGTGCCAGCAGCTCAGAGGCGAGGACAGGCTACAATGAGCAGTTCTTC.

This clonotype was picked up one time. The rearrangement links TRBV7-6 to TRBJ2-1, with 13 bases identical to TRBD2. V lost 5 bases and J lost 8; bases outside the gene matches: 9. The CDR3 length is 16 residues. Per the germline V gene, CDR1 is SGHVS and CDR2 is FNYEAQ. The CDR3 nucleotides are TGTGCCAGCAGCCCCCGGACTAGCGGGGGTTCAGATGAGCAGTTCTTC. Amino acids: CASSPRTSGGSDEQFF.

The V call is TRBV5-6, the J call TRBJ2-1, with D possibly called TRBD1 or TRBD2 (5 bases each). Germline V gene data show CDR1 as SGHDT and CDR2 as YYEEEE. Trimming took 1 base from V and 5 from J, leaving 19 bases between them. The CDR3 length is 17 residues. The CDR3 is CASSLRWGGGYDNEQFF. The CDR3 region has the DNA TGTGCCAGCAGCTTGAGGTGGGGTGGGGGATACGACAATGAGCAGTTCTTC.

The chain uses TRBV7-3 and TRBJ1-6; no firm D call. Germline V CDR1 and CDR2: SGHTA, FQGTGA. The germline V and J ends were trimmed by 2 bases and 6 bases, with 8 bases remaining between them. The CDR3 has 14 residues. The CDR3: CASSLEHSNSPLHF. The CDR3, as DNA: TGTGCCAGCAGCTTAGAACACTCTAATTCACCCCTCCACTTT.